The sequence of this TCR beta chain was determined in a study of CD8 T cells in ankylosing spondylitis. Germline CDR1 is SGHNT and CDR2 is YENEEA. The CDR3 sequence is 16 residues long. Trimming pared 2 bases from V and 2 bases from J, leaving 12 bases between. This clonotype showed up just a few times. Each CDR3 protein gets one entry after TCRdb re-called the 5' RACE reads with MiXCR. The sample holds some 200,000 distinct CDR3 sequences, 9.5% to 15% seen once. Sequencing was performed on blood, either unsorted or a sorted T cell fraction (not recorded which). This sequence joins TRBV11-3 and TRBJ2-2; D may correspond to TRBD1 or TRBD2 (6 bases each). This clonotype originated in a male donor with ankylosing spondylitis or in good health (not recorded which). The CDR3 DNA is TGTGCCAGCAGCTTATACCGGGGGCTTAACACCGGGGAGCTGTTTTTT. Translation gives CASSLYRGLNTGELFF. The full variable domain, its missing parts supplied by reference TRBV11-3 and TRBJ2-2, is EAGVVQSPRYKIIEKKQPVAFWCNPISGHNTLYWYLQNLGQGPELLIRYENEEAVDDSQLPKDRFSAERLKGVDSTLKIQPAELGDSAVYLCASSLYRGLNTGELFFGEGSRLTVL.